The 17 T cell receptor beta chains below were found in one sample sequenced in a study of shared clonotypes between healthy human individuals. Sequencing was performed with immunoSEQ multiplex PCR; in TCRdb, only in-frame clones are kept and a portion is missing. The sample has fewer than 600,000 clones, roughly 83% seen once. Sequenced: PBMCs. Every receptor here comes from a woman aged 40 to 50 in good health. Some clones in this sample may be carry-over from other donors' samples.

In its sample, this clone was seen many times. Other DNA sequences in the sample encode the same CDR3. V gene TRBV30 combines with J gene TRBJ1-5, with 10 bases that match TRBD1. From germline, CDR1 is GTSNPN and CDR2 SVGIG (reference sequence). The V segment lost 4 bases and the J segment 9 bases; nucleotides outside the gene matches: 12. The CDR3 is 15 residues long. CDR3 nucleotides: TGTGCCTGGAACCCGACAGGGGGCGCGGAAAGGCCCCAGCATTTT. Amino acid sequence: CAWNPTGGAERPQHF.

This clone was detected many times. CDR3 loop: CASSDSFDRSSYEQYF. CDR3 nucleotide sequence: TGTGCCAGCAGTGATTCATTCGACAGGAGCTCCTACGAGCAGTACTTC. The chain carries TRBV25-1 and TRBJ2-7; tentatively, D is TRBD1 (6 bases). Looked up from germline, CDR1 is MGHDK and CDR2 is SYGVNS. The CDR3 contains 16 residues. V lost 3 bases to trimming and J lost 0 bases, with 15 bases between them.

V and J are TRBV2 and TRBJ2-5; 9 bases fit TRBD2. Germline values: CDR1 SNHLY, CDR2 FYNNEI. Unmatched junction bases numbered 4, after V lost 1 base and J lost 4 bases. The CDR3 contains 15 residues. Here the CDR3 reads CASSEGSGRGETQYF. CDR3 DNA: TGTGCCAGCAGTGAAGGTAGCGGGAGAGGAGAGACCCAGTACTTC. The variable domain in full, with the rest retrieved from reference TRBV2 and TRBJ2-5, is EPEVTQTPSHQVTQMGQEVILRCVPISNHLYFYWYRQILGQKVEFLVSFYNNEISEKSEIFDDQFSVERPDGSNFTLKIRSTKLEDSAMYFCASSEGSGRGETQYFGPGTRLLVL.

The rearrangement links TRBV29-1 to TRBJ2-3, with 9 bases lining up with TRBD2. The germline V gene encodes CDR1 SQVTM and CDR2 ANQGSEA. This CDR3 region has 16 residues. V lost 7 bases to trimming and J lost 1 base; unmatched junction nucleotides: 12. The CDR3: CSGGDSGRTGTDTQYF. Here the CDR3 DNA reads TGCAGCGGGGGGGATAGCGGGAGAACGGGCACAGATACGCAGTATTTT.

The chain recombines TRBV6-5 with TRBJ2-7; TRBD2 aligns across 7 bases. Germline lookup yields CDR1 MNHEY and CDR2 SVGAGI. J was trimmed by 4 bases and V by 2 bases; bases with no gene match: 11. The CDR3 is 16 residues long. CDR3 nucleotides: TGTGCCAGCAGTTACACAAGGTCGGGACTACTATACGAGCAGTACTTC. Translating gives CASSYTRSGLLYEQYF.

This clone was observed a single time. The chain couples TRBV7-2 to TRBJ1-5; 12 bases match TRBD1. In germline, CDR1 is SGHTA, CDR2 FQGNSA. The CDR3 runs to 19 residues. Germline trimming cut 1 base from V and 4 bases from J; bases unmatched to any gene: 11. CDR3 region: CASSLVYPGQGASNQPQHF. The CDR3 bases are TGTGCCAGCAGCTTAGTGTATCCGGGACAGGGGGCCTCTAATCAGCCCCAGCATTTT.

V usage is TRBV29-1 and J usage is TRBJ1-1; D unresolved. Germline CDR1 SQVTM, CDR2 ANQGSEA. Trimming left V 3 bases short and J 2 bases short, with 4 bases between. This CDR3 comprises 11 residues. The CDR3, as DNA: TGCAGCGTTGAGTTAAACACTGAAGCTTTCTTT. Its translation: CSVELNTEAFF.

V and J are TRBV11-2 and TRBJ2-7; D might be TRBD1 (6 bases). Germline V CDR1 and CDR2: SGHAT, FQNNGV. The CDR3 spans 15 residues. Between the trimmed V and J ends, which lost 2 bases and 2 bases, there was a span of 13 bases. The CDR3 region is CASSLLTGRTYEQYF. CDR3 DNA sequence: TGTGCCAGCAGCTTATTAACAGGGCGGACCTACGAGCAGTACTTC.

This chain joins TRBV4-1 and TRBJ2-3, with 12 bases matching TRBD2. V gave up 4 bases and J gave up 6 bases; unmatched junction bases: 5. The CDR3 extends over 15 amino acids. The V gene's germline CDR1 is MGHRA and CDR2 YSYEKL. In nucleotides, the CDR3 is TGCGCCAGCAGCCGCAGTGGACTAGCGGGGGATACGCAGTATTTT. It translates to CASSRSGLAGDTQYF.

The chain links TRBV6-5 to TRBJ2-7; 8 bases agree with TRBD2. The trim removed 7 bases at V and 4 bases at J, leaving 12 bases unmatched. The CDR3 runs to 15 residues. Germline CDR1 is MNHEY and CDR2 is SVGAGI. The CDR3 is CASIGGLAGHYEQYF. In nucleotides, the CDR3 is TGTGCCAGCATTGGGGGGCTAGCGGGTCATTACGAGCAGTACTTC.

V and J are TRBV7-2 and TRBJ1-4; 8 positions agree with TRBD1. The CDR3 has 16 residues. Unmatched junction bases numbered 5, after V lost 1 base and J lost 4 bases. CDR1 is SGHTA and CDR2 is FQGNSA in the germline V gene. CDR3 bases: TGTGCCAGCAGCTTAGGAAAAGGACAGGGTAATGAAAAACTGTTTTTT. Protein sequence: CASSLGKGQGNEKLFF.

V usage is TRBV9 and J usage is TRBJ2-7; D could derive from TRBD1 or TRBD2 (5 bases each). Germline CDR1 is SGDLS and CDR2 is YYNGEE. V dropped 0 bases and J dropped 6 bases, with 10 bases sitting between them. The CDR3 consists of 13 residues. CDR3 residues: CASSVEGDVEQYF. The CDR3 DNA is TGTGCCAGCAGCGTAGAAGGGGACGTCGAGCAGTACTTC.

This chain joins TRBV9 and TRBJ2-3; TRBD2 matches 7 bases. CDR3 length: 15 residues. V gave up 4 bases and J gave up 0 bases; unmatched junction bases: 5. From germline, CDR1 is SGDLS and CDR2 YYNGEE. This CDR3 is CASSPSGRSTDTQYF. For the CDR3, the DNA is TGTGCCAGCAGCCCTAGCGGACGCAGCACAGATACGCAGTATTTT. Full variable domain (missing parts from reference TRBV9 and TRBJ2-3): DSGVTQTPKHLITATGQRVTLRCSPRSGDLSVYWYQQSLDQGLQFLIQYYNGEERAKGNILERFSAQQFPDLHSELNLSSLELGDSALYFCASSPSGRSTDTQYFGPGTRLTVL.

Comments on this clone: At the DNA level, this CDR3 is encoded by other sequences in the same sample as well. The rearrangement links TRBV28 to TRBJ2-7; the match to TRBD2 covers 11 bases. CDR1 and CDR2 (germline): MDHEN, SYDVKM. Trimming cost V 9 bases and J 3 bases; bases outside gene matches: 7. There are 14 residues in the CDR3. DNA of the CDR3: TGTGCCAGTCGAACTAGCGGGAGCTACTACGAGCAGTACTTC. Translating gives CASRTSGSYYEQYF.

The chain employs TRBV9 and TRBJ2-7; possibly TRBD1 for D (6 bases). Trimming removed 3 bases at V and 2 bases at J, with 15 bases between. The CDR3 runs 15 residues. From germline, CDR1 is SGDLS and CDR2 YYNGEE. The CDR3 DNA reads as TGTGCCAGCAGCGAGTCTCCGGGACAAGCCTACGAGCAGTACTTC. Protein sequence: CASSESPGQAYEQYF.

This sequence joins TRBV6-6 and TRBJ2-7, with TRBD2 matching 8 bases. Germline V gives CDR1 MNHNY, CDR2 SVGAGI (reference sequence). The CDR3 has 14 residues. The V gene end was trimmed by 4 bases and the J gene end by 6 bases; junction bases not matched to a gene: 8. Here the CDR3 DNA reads TGTGCCAGCAGTTGGGACGGACTAGCAACCGAGCAGTACTTC. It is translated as CASSWDGLATEQYF.

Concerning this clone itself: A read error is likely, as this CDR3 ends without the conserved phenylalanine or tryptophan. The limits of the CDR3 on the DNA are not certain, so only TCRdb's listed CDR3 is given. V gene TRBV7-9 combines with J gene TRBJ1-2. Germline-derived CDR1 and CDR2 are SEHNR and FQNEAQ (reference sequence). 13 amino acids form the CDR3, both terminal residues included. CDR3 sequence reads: CASSKSGTASSYL.